The TCR beta chain described here comes from a study of OX40 agonist ivuxolimab in advanced cancers. Overall study context: Ivuxolimab was delivered to patients intravenously every 2 weeks at doses spanning 0.01 to 10 mg/kg. General observations from the study: The study observed clonal expansion of CD4+ and CD8+ blood T cells by week 6 at 0.1 to 3.0 mg/kg.

Produced via immunoSEQ multiplex PCR; TCRdb's table is partial and in-frame only. The sample has 55,000 to 90,000 clones, 88% seen once. This CDR3 contains 17 residues. Germline CDR1 is MDHEN and CDR2 is SYDVKM. With 4 bases removed from V and 0 bases from J, the gap between germline ends came to 15 bases. This clone showed up just once. Its antigen is still unknown. This sample comprised CD4+ or CD8+ T cells sorted from blood, obtained in a trial of the OX40 agonist ivuxolimab. The chain combines TRBV28 with TRBJ1-4; D not certain. This receptor was identified in an adult with an advanced solid tumor such as melanoma, head and neck, liver or kidney cancer. The CDR3, as DNA: TGTGCCAGCAGTTCGCCGAACGACGGAGCAACTAATGAAAAACTGTTTTTT. This encodes CASSSPNDGATNEKLFF.